This is a list of T cell receptor beta chains from one sample in a study of CD8 T cells in ankylosing spondylitis. TCRdb called the 5' RACE reads again in MiXCR, with one record for every CDR3 protein. The table lists over 150,000 distinct CDR3 sequences, 9.5% to 15% of them singletons. Specimen: blood, either unsorted or a sorted T cell fraction (not recorded which). These receptors were collected from a male donor with ankylosing spondylitis or in good health (not recorded which). CDR3s include the opening cysteine and the closing phenylalanine or tryptophan. Fields, in order: J gene, clone size, D gene, V gene, CDR3 DNA, CDR3 protein. A D gene is named only where the DNA matches it firmly. Clone size is given for some rows only: seen once, a few or many times, or a class if the clone is expanded.

>TRBJ2-1|once|-|TRBV7-9
TGTGCCAGCAGCCTGCAGTTCTTC
CASSLQFF
>TRBJ1-1|many|-|TRBV5-1
TGCGCCAGCACCCTAGGGCCGGGCCTGAACACTGAAGCTTTCTTT
CASTLGPGLNTEAFF
>TRBJ2-3|-|TRBD2|TRBV5-5
TGTGCCAGCAGCTTGGCCGGGACTAGTGGTAGCACAGATACGCAGTATTTT
CASSLAGTSGSTDTQYF
>TRBJ2-6|-|TRBD1|TRBV20-1
TGCAGTGCTAGATCCACCGGGACAGGGGCTGGGGCCAACGTCCTGACTTTC
CSARSTGTGAGANVLTF
>TRBJ2-5|many|TRBD2|TRBV4-2
TGTGCCAGCAGCCAAGGGCGGGAGGGGGCACAAGAGACCCAGTACTTC
CASSQGREGAQETQYF
>TRBJ2-1|-|-|TRBV2
TGTGCCAGCAGTGAGGGCTATATCGGGTCATACAATGAGCAGTTCTTC
CASSEGYIGSYNEQFF
>TRBJ1-1|-|TRBD1|TRBV19
TGTGCCAGCCAGACAGGGGTGAACACTGAAGCTTTCTTT
CASQTGVNTEAFF
>TRBJ2-2|few|-|TRBV29-1
TGCAGCGTTCGGGAGGGGGCCGACACCGGGGAGCTGTTTTTT
CSVREGADTGELFF
>TRBJ2-2|-|TRBD1|TRBV20-1
TGCAGTGCTAGAGACGACAGGGCGACCGGGGAGCTGTTTTTT
CSARDDRATGELFF
>TRBJ2-1|few|TRBD2|TRBV30
TGTGCCTGGAGTGTTGGCGGGGGGGCATACAATGAGCAGTTCTTC
CAWSVGGGAYNEQFF
>TRBJ2-4|few|-|TRBV12-3/TRBV12-4
TGTGCCAGCAGGAGGGGAGGCATTCAGTACTTC
CASRRGGIQYF
>TRBJ2-7|few|TRBD2|TRBV11-2
TGTGCCAGCAGTTTTTCTTTGCCGGGGGGGCCTTTTAGCTACGAGCAGTACTTC
CASSFSLPGGPFSYEQYF
>TRBJ2-7|few|-|TRBV30
TGTGCCTGGAGTGTACGGTCGGACGAGCAGTACTTC
CAWSVRSDEQYF
>TRBJ2-7|-|TRBD1|TRBV9
TGTGCCAGCAGCGTAGGTCGGACAGGGGGCTCCTACGAGCAGTACTTC
CASSVGRTGGSYEQYF
>TRBJ1-5|few|-|TRBV5-1
TGCGCCAGCATGAATTGGAGACGCCAGCCCCAGCATTTT
CASMNWRRQPQHF
>TRBJ2-1|many|-|TRBV25-1
TGTGCCAGCAGTGAATATGAGACTCATTACAATGAGCAGTTCTTC
CASSEYETHYNEQFF
>TRBJ1-5|-|-|TRBV4-1
TGCGCCAGCAGCCAAGATGCAGGGTTGGGCAATCAGCCCCAGCATTTT
CASSQDAGLGNQPQHF
>TRBJ2-1|few|TRBD1|TRBV7-9
TGTGCCAGCAGCACTTGGACAGGAGGCTGGGATGAGCAGTTCTTC
CASSTWTGGWDEQFF
>TRBJ2-1|once|-|TRBV30
TGTGCCTGGAGTCTAGGGTTCTCCTACAATGAGCAGTTCTTC
CAWSLGFSYNEQFF
>TRBJ2-1|few|TRBD2|TRBV11-2
TGTGCCAGCAGCTTAGAAGGACTAGCTCTTTACAATGAGCAGTTCTTC
CASSLEGLALYNEQFF
>TRBJ2-1|few|TRBD1|TRBV5-1
TGCGCCAGCAGCTCTCCTTATACCCCGTCTTCGGACAGGACTTACAATGAGCAGTTCTTC
CASSSPYTPSSDRTYNEQFF
>TRBJ2-1|many|-|TRBV29-1
TGCAGCGTTGGGTACCAGAGCTCCTACAATGAGCAGTTCTTC
CSVGYQSSYNEQFF
>TRBJ2-5|-|TRBD1|TRBV12-5
TGTGCTAGTGGTTTGCCCACAGGGGGCGCAGGGGAGACCCAGTACTTC
CASGLPTGGAGETQYF
>TRBJ2-1|many|TRBD1|TRBV11-2
TGTGCCAGCAGCTTAGAGGCGGGGACAGGGTCCTACAATGAGCAGTTCTTC
CASSLEAGTGSYNEQFF
>TRBJ2-1|-|TRBD1|TRBV19
TGTGCCAGTAGTATGCCGGGACAGTTTGATAGCTCCTACAATGAGCAGTTCTTC
CASSMPGQFDSSYNEQFF
>TRBJ1-2|few|-|TRBV12-3/TRBV12-4
TGTGCCAGCAGCACATTGGACTTATTGGTTGGCTATGGCTACACCTTC
CASSTLDLLVGYGYTF
>TRBJ1-1|few|-|TRBV30
TGTGCCTGGAGTGTGATCAAGAACACTGAAGCTTTCTTT
CAWSVIKNTEAFF
>TRBJ2-1|-|TRBD2|TRBV5-1
TGCGCCAGCAGCTCGACGGGACTAGCGGGGGCGGGGGATGAGCAGTTCTTC
CASSSTGLAGAGDEQFF
>TRBJ1-5|-|-|TRBV5-1
TGCGCCAGCAGCCTAGAATCAGGCAATCAGCCCCAGCATTTT
CASSLESGNQPQHF
>TRBJ1-1|-|-|TRBV6-5
TGTGCCAGCAGTTACCGTGGTAGTCTGAACACTGAAGCTTTCTTT
CASSYRGSLNTEAFF
>TRBJ2-5|once|TRBD1|TRBV7-6
TGTGCCAGCAGCATTCGGACAGGGGAGACCCAGTACTTC
CASSIRTGETQYF
>TRBJ1-1|many|TRBD1|TRBV5-1
TGCGCCAGCAGCTCTGAACAGGGGGTTGAGGCTTTCTTT
CASSSEQGVEAFF
>TRBJ2-7|-|TRBD1|TRBV7-9
TGTGCCAGCAGCCAAAGACAGGGGGCGCAGGACGAGCAGTACTTC
CASSQRQGAQDEQYF
>TRBJ2-5|few|TRBD1|TRBV5-6
TGTGCCAGCAGTGGGGGCAGGGGGCTAGCAGAGACCCAGTACTTC
CASSGGRGLAETQYF
>TRBJ2-1|-|-|TRBV19
TGTGCCAGTAGTACGATTGAGGGGGGTGAGCAGTTCTTC
CASSTIEGGEQFF
>TRBJ1-2|-|-|TRBV5-6
TGTGCCAGCAGCTTGGGGTCCCAGTACACCTTC
CASSLGSQYTF
>TRBJ2-3|few|TRBD2|TRBV4-2
TGTGCCAGCAGCCAAGATAGGCGGCGGGAGGGCACAGATACGCAGTATTTT
CASSQDRRREGTDTQYF
>TRBJ2-5|-|-|TRBV13
TGTGCCAGCGTGAAATCCCCGGGGGGCTGTGAAGAGACCCAGTACTTC
CASVKSPGGCEETQYF
>TRBJ2-3|-|-|TRBV5-1
TGCGCCAGCAGCGCGTGGGGGCGTTTGAGCACAGATACGCAGTATTTT
CASSAWGRLSTDTQYF
>TRBJ2-1|few|-|TRBV5-1
TGCGCCAGCAGCTTGACTGGGCCCTCCTACAATGAGCAGTTCTTC
CASSLTGPSYNEQFF
>TRBJ2-1|few|-|TRBV4-2
TGTGCCAGCAGCCGAGGGGGTGGTAATGAGCAGTTCTTC
CASSRGGGNEQFF
>TRBJ2-3|many|-|TRBV12-3/TRBV12-4
TGTGCCAGCAGAAGGGCTCTCAGCACAGATACGCAGTATTTT
CASRRALSTDTQYF
>TRBJ2-7|-|TRBD1|TRBV9
TGTGCCAGCAGCGGGACAGGCGAGCAGTACTTC
CASSGTGEQYF
>TRBJ1-4|-|-|TRBV27
TGTGCCAGCAGTCCTCCGGGACTCAATGAAAAACTGTTTTTT
CASSPPGLNEKLFF
>TRBJ1-2|few|-|TRBV12-3/TRBV12-4
TGTGCCAGCAGTTTAAGCCTCCGCGAGTCTGGCTACACCTTC
CASSLSLRESGYTF
>TRBJ2-3|few|-|TRBV5-1
TGCGCCAGCAGCCACACAGGGCAGGACACAGATACGCAGTATTTT
CASSHTGQDTDTQYF
>TRBJ1-2|few|TRBD1|TRBV5-1
TGCGCCAGCAGCTCCGGGACAGGGGAGGACTATGGCTACACCTTC
CASSSGTGEDYGYTF
>TRBJ2-3|many|-|TRBV18
TGTGCCAGCTCACCCCCGGCCACCCGGAGAGATACGCAGTATTTT
CASSPPATRRDTQYF
>TRBJ1-2|many|TRBD1|TRBV20-1
TGCAGTGCTAGAGGTGACAGGGAAGCGGTCTATGGCTACACCTTC
CSARGDREAVYGYTF
>TRBJ2-7|-|-|TRBV27
TGTGCCGTGGTATCGGCCTACGAGCAGTACTTC
CAVVSAYEQYF
>TRBJ2-1|-|-|TRBV12-5
TGTGCTAGTGGTTTGGTAGGGGCTAGTGGGGACGAGCAGTTCTTC
CASGLVGASGDEQFF
>TRBJ2-3|-|-|TRBV7-9
TGTGCCAGCAGCCCTTGGGGAAGCATCACAGATACGCAGTATTTT
CASSPWGSITDTQYF
>TRBJ2-5|-|TRBD1|TRBV19
TGTGCCAGTACCCGGACAGGGGGGCAAGAGACCCAGTACTTC
CASTRTGGQETQYF
>TRBJ2-3|few|TRBD1|TRBV5-1
TGCGCCAGCAGCACGGGGACAGGGGGCAGCACAGATACGCAGTATTTT
CASSTGTGGSTDTQYF
>TRBJ2-6|few|-|TRBV7-9
TGTGCCAGCAGCCCCCCAGTTGTGTCAGGGGCCAACGTCCTGACTTTC
CASSPPVVSGANVLTF
>TRBJ2-1|few|TRBD2|TRBV27
TGTGCCAGCAGTATGGGGACCGCGGGGGGTGAGCAGTTCTTC
CASSMGTAGGEQFF
>TRBJ1-2|many|-|TRBV12-3/TRBV12-4
TGTGCCAGCAGTTTAAGCAGGACTTCTAACTATGGCTACACCTTC
CASSLSRTSNYGYTF
>TRBJ1-2|few|-|TRBV29-1
TGCAGCGCCCCGGTCGCGCCCGAGGGCTATGGCTACACCTTC
CSAPVAPEGYGYTF
>TRBJ2-1|-|TRBD1|TRBV19
TGTGCCAGTAGTTTTATGGGACAGCCCAATGAGCAGTTCTTC
CASSFMGQPNEQFF
>TRBJ2-5|few|TRBD2|TRBV12-3/TRBV12-4
TGTGCCAGCAGCCTAGGACTAGCGGGACCTCAAGAGACCCAGTACTTC
CASSLGLAGPQETQYF